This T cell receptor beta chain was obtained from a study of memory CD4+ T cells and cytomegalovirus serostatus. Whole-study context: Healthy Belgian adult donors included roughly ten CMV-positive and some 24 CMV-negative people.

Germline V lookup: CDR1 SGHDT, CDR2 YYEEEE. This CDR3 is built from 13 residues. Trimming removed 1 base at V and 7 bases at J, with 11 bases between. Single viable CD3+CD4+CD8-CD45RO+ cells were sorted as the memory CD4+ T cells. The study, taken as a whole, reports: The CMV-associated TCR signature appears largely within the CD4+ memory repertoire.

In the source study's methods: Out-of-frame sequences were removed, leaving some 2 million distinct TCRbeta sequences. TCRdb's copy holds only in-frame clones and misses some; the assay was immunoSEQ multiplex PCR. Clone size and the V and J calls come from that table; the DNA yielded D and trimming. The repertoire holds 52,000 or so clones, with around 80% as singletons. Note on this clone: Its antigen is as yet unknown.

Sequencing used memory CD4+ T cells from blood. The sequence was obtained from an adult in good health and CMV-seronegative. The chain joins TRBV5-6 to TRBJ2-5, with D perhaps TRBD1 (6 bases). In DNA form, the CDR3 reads TGTGCCAGCAGCTTGAGGGGGATCCCGACCCAGTACTTC. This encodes CASSLRGIPTQYF.